This T cell receptor beta chain was retrieved from a study of blood T cell repertoires in COVID-19. Germline V gene data show CDR1 as MDHEN and CDR2 as SYDVKM. Trimming stripped 7 bases from V and 7 bases from J, with 17 bases between. The CDR3 loop spans 13 amino acids. Per the original methods: The authors estimated nucleated cell counts from reference gene primer amplification. Here immunoSEQ multiplex PCR was the method, and the copy in TCRdb shows in-frame clones only, minus some. The DNA was the basis for D and trimming; V, J and clone size are from that table. The sample carries approximately 280,000 clones, 90% recorded once. Individuals aged about 18 to 89 years were recruited from about two dozen US areas. Clinical history reported by participants formed the basis on which cohorts were assigned.

The chain links TRBV28 to TRBJ2-7; D is possibly TRBD2 (5 bases). The sample comprised PBMCs or T cells enriched from blood (not recorded which). This clonotype was sampled from a woman aged 18-29 years with acute COVID-19. The CDR3 loop reads CASTPFIGGEQYF. The CDR3 region has the DNA TGTGCCAGCACCCCTTTCATCGGCGGGGAGCAGTACTTC.